This T cell receptor beta chain was retrieved from a study of T cell responses to AZD1222 COVID-19 vaccine. TCRdb keeps only in-frame clones here, not all; method: immunoSEQ multiplex PCR. Of 80,000 or so clones listed, more than 85% are singletons. The germline V and J ends were trimmed by 3 bases and 4 bases, with 13 bases remaining between them. CDR1 and CDR2 (germline): MNHNS, SASEGT. The length of the CDR3 is 15 residues. V is TRBV6-1 and J is TRBJ1-5, with D hard to call. This receptor was identified in an adult who received the AZD1222 COVID-19 vaccine. The sequencing used peripheral blood, collected 28 days after the second AZD1222 dose. CDR3 DNA: TGTGCCAGCAGTGATGTAACTTGGGCAAATCAGCCCCAGCATTTT. Encoded protein: CASSDVTWANQPQHF.